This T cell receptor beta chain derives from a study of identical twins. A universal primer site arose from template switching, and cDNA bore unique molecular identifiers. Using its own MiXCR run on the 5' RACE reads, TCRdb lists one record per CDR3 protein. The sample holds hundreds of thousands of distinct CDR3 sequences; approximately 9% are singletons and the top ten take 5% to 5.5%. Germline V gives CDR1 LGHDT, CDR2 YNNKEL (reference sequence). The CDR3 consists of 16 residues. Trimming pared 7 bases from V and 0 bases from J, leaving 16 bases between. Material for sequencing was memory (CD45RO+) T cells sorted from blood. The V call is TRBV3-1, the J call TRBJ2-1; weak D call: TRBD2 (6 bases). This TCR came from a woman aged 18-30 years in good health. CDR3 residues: CASNQRAGFSYNEQFF. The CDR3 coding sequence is TGTGCCAGCAACCAGCGGGCGGGGTTCTCCTACAATGAGCAGTTCTTC.